This TCR beta chain came from a study of blood T cells in healthy people across ages. Study-level findings and limits: TCR beta diversity was tightly associated with the proportion of naive T cells.

A J-beta primer mix and a sample-barcoded 5' primer were used in a second PCR of about 6 to 12 cycles. TCRdb ran MiXCR on the 5' RACE reads and lists one entry per CDR3 protein. Of over 550,000 distinct CDR3 sequences listed, approximately 30% are singletons. V lost 0 bases to trimming and J lost 9 bases, with 9 bases between them. Looked up from germline, CDR1 is SQVTM and CDR2 is ANQGSEA. The CDR3 extends over 12 amino acids. As regards this clonotype: The antigen is not known.

The clonotype originates from a woman at least 80 years old in good health. The chain links TRBV29-1 to TRBJ2-1; maybe TRBD2 (5 bases). The sequenced material came from blood. The DNA of the CDR3 is TGCAGCGTTGAAGATGGCCGGGGTGAGCAGTTCTTC. It yields the protein CSVEDGRGEQFF.